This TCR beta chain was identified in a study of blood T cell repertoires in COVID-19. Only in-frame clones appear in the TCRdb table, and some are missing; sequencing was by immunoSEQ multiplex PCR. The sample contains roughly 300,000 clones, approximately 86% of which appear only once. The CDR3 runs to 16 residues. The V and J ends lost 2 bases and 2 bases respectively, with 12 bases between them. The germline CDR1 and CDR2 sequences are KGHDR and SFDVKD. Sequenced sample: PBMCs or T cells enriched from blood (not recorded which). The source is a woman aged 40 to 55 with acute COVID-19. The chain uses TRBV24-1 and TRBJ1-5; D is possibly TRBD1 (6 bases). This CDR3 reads CATSDSARGGNQPQHF. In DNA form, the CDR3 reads TGTGCCACCAGTGATTCCGCCAGGGGAGGCAATCAGCCCCAGCATTTT.